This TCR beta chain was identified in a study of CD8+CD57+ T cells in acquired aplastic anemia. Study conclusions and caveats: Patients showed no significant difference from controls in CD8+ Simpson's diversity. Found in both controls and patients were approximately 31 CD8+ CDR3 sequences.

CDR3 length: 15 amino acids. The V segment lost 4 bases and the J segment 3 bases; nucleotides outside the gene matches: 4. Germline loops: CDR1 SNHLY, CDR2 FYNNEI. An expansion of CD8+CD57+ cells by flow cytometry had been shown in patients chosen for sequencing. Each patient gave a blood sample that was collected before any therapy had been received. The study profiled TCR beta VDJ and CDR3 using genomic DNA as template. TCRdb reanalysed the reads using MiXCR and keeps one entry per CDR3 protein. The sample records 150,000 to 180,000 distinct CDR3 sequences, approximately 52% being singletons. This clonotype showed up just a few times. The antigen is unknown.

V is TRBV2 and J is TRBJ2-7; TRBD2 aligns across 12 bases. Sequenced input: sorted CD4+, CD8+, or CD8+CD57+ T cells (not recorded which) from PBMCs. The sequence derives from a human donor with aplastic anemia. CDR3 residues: CASSGGLAGIYEQYF. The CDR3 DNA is TGTGCCAGCAGTGGTGGACTAGCGGGAATCTACGAGCAGTACTTC.